The rows below give T cell receptor beta chains drawn from one sample of a study of radiation and T cells in renal cell carcinoma. The method was immunoSEQ multiplex PCR; TCRdb's version includes in-frame clones alone and lacks a portion of them. The top ten clones hold more than 5% of a sample with 100,000 to 150,000 clones, about 88% of them seen once. This specimen was blood, taken from a patient whose treatment included radiotherapy and nephrectomy. The receptors here all came from a woman aged 70-85 years with renal cell carcinoma. Each CDR3 is given with its conserved first and last residue. D genes are given only for firm matches. Where a row states a size, it is once, few, many or the class of an expanded clone; other rows omit it.

>.|TRBJ1-1|.|TRBV27
CASSSSWVSNTEAFF
TGTGCCAGCAGTTCTTCTTGGGTGTCGAACACTGAAGCTTTCTTT
>.|TRBJ1-5|.|TRBV5-8
CASSFRGTNQPQHF
TGTGCCAGCAGCTTCAGAGGGACTAATCAGCCCCAGCATTTT
>.|TRBJ2-3|TRBD1|TRBV27
CASSNDRGTDTQYF
TGTGCCAGCAGTAACGACAGGGGCACAGATACGCAGTATTTT
>.|TRBJ2-7|TRBD1|TRBV19
CASSRDRAPYEQYF
TGTGCCAGTAGCCGAGACAGGGCTCCCTACGAGCAGTACTTC
>.|TRBJ2-5|.|TRBV19
CASSRGLDGGETQYF
TGTGCCAGTAGTAGAGGACTGGACGGGGGAGAGACCCAGTACTTC
>once|TRBJ2-1|.|TRBV5-1
CASSLARQVNYNEQFF
TGCGCCAGCAGCTTGGCTAGGCAGGTAAACTACAATGAGCAGTTCTTC
>.|TRBJ1-2|TRBD1|TRBV28
CASRDGTVRSYGYTF
TGTGCCAGCAGGGACGGGACAGTTCGCTCCTATGGCTACACCTTC
>.|TRBJ1-4|TRBD1|TRBV5-1
CASSAGDRVIEKLFF
TGCGCCAGCAGCGCTGGGGACAGGGTTATTGAAAAACTGTTTTTT
>.|TRBJ1-6|TRBD1|TRBV9
CASSGRGRNSPLHF
TGTGCCAGCAGCGGCAGGGGGAGAAATTCACCCCTCCACTTT
>.|TRBJ2-5|TRBD2|TRBV7-9
CASSPLAGGYQETQYF
TGTGCCAGCAGCCCCCTAGCGGGGGGGTACCAAGAGACCCAGTACTTC
>once|TRBJ2-1|.|TRBV7-6
CASSRSYNEQFF
TGTGCCAGCAGCCGTTCTTACAATGAGCAGTTCTTC
>.|TRBJ2-3|TRBD2|TRBV7-7
CASSLLAGDQDTQYF
TGTGCTAGCAGCCTGCTAGCGGGGGATCAAGATACGCAGTATTTT
>.|TRBJ2-2|.|TRBV7-7
CASSTTPGTGELFF
TGTGCTAGCAGCACAACCCCCGGGACCGGGGAGCTGTTTTTT
>.|TRBJ1-5|TRBD1|TRBV6-5
CASSAGTGGNQPQHF
TGTGCCAGCAGTGCCGGGACAGGGGGGAATCAGCCCCAGCATTTT
>.|TRBJ2-5|.|TRBV7-2
CASSRGASQETQYF
TGTGCCAGCAGCCGCGGAGCCTCCCAAGAGACCCAGTACTTC
>once|TRBJ2-3|.|TRBV9
CASSFRPEGGTDTQYF
TGTGCCAGCAGCTTCCGACCCGAGGGTGGCACAGATACGCAGTATTTT
>.|TRBJ2-3|TRBD2|TRBV5-1
CASSHRTSGGRGTDTQYF
TGCGCCAGCAGCCACAGGACTAGCGGGGGCCGGGGCACAGATACGCAGTATTTT
>.|TRBJ2-5|.|TRBV29-1
CSVEENDETQYF
TGCAGCGTTGAAGAAAACGACGAGACCCAGTACTTC
>.|TRBJ1-1|.|TRBV5-1
CASSRTTGANTEAFF
TGCGCCAGCAGCCGGACCACGGGGGCGAACACTGAAGCTTTCTTT
>.|TRBJ1-1|.|TRBV27
CASSYEGRTNTEAFF
TGTGCCAGCAGTTACGAGGGGCGGACGAACACTGAAGCTTTCTTT
>few|TRBJ1-1|.|TRBV7-9
CASSLQVNTEAFF
TGTGCCAGCAGCTTACAGGTCAACACTGAAGCTTTCTTT
>.|TRBJ2-3|.|TRBV11-2
CASSFPGSNTQYF
TGTGCCAGCAGCTTCCCGGGGAGCAATACGCAGTATTTT
>once|TRBJ1-6|.|TRBV6-5
CVLGRSSGNSPLHF
TGTGTCCTAGGGAGGTCTTCGGGAAATTCACCCCTCCACTTT